This record covers a single TCR beta chain. The CDR3 runs 13 residues. With 2 bases removed from V and 3 bases from J, the gap between germline ends came to 8 bases. Germline V gene data show CDR1 as MNHEY and CDR2 as SVGAGI. These data come from a study of shared clonotypes between healthy human individuals. Assay runs were performed at deep level. The data were produced by immunoSEQ multiplex PCR, yet TCRdb's version contains in-frame clones alone and is incomplete. The repertoire includes about 680,000 clones, 90% to 95% of them detected once, and 24% sits in the top ten. The naive CD8 fraction comprised CD45RO-negative cells positively selected for CCR7 and excluded terminally differentiated effector memory CD45RA+ cells.

Sequencing was performed on naive CD8+ T cells sorted from blood. This receptor was taken from a man aged 30-40 years in good health. The chain combines TRBV6-5 with TRBJ2-7; no reliable D call. CDR3 coding DNA: TGTGCCAGCAGTTACGGGCACGACTACGAGCAGTACTTC. It yields the protein CASSYGHDYEQYF.